Presented here are 26 T cell receptor beta chains from one specimen sequenced in a study of cytomegalovirus exposure and HLA in healthy donors. With 60 Vbeta and 13 Jbeta primers, the PCR was carried out. Produced via immunoSEQ multiplex PCR; TCRdb's table is partial and in-frame only. The table includes 150,000 to 200,000 clones, 65% to 85% detected once. Sequenced material: PBMCs. The source of these receptors is a young woman in good health and CMV-seronegative.

J is TRBJ2-3 and V is TRBV6-5; TRBD2 is a possible D gene (5 bases). Germline assignment: CDR1 MNHEY and CDR2 SVGAGI. The V gene lost 1 base and the J gene lost 0 bases, with 8 bases spanning the gap. The CDR3 runs 15 residues. The CDR3, as DNA: TGTGCCAGCAGTTACTTCAGCGGCAGCACAGATACGCAGTATTTT. It specifies CASSYFSGSTDTQYF.

The rearrangement links TRBV27 to TRBJ1-5; a weak D match, TRBD1 (6 bases). The CDR3 loop spans 13 amino acids. V lost 3 bases and J lost 7, with 10 bases in between. Germline V gives CDR1 MNHEY, CDR2 SMNVEV (reference sequence). The CDR3 bases are TGTGCCAGCAGTTTTACAGGGAGACAGCCCCAGCATTTT. It encodes CASSFTGRQPQHF.

This sequence joins TRBV18 and TRBJ2-7; 8 nucleotides agree with TRBD2. This CDR3 contains 12 residues. The J segment lost 2 bases and the V segment lost 10 bases, leaving 4 bases of the junction unmatched. CDR1 KGHSH and CDR2 LQKENI come from the germline V gene. The CDR3: CATGRGPYEQYF. CDR3 DNA sequence: TGTGCCACCGGGAGGGGTCCCTACGAGCAGTACTTC.

The sample holds a few counts of this clone. The chain employs TRBV6-4 and TRBJ2-2; 12 bases are shared with TRBD2. The germline V gene has CDR1 MRHNA and CDR2 SNTAGT. The ends lost 3 bases at V and 4 bases at J; junction bases unmatched: 0. The CDR3 sequence is 15 residues long. CDR3 sequence reads: CASSETSGSTGELFF. The CDR3 DNA reads as TGTGCCAGCAGTGAGACTAGCGGGAGCACCGGGGAGCTGTTTTTT.

V gene TRBV29-1 combines with J gene TRBJ2-7; 8 bases match TRBD1. From germline, CDR1 is SQVTM and CDR2 ANQGSEA. This CDR3 has 13 residues. V was pared by 4 bases and J by 6 bases, with 8 bases of the junction left unmatched. The CDR3: CSVVGQGAGEQYF. CDR3 DNA sequence: TGCAGCGTTGTGGGCCAGGGGGCTGGCGAGCAGTACTTC.

This sequence joins TRBV2 and TRBJ2-5, with D possibly TRBD2 on 7 matching bases. Germline values: CDR1 SNHLY, CDR2 FYNNEI. The V end lost 10 bases, the J end lost 5 bases, and 17 bases lay between the germline ends. The CDR3 runs 13 residues. The CDR3 here is CATQAGARETQYF. DNA for the CDR3: TGTGCCACCCAGGCGGGGGCCCGGGAGACCCAGTACTTC.

The chain recombines TRBV6-5 with TRBJ1-3; D is perhaps TRBD1 (5 bases). The germline V and J ends were trimmed by 0 bases and 8 bases, with 14 bases remaining between them. Per the germline V gene, CDR1 is MNHEY and CDR2 is SVGAGI. CDR3 length equals 15 residues. The CDR3 loop is CASSYSNRPGDTIYF. The CDR3 DNA is TGTGCCAGCAGTTACTCGAACAGGCCTGGGGACACCATATATTTT.

Here the CDR3 reads CASSHGLAEDEQYF. DNA for the CDR3: TGTGCCAGCAGTCATGGACTAGCCGAAGACGAGCAGTACTTC. The chain combines TRBV7-9 with TRBJ2-7; 8 nucleotides align to TRBD2. Unmatched junction bases numbered 9, after V lost 6 bases and J lost 5 bases. The CDR3 extends over 14 amino acids. Germline V gives CDR1 SEHNR, CDR2 FQNEAQ (reference sequence).

The chain has TRBV5-4 and TRBJ2-7, with unresolved D. The V end was cut by 2 bases, the J end by 4 bases, with 16 bases between. The CDR3 consists of 15 residues. The germline CDR1 and CDR2 sequences are SGHNT and YYREEE (reference sequence). CDR3 DNA sequence: TGTGCCAGCAGCTTCGAGAGAGACGGAGCATACGAGCAGTACTTC. The encoded protein is CASSFERDGAYEQYF.

This clone was counted once. The chain has TRBV7-9 and TRBJ2-1, with 9 nucleotides matching TRBD2. The CDR3 runs to 13 residues. V gave up 8 bases and J gave up 4 bases; unmatched junction bases: 3. Germline V lookup: CDR1 SEHNR, CDR2 FQNEAQ (reference sequence). The CDR3 DNA reads TGTGCCAGCCTGACTAGCGGATACAATGAGCAGTTCTTC. It is translated as CASLTSGYNEQFF. The entire variable domain, with the rest obtained from reference TRBV7-9 and TRBJ2-1, is as follows: DTGVSQNPRHKITKRGQNVTFRCDPISEHNRLYWYRQTLGQGPEFLTYFQNEAQLEKSRLLSDRFSAERPKGSFSTLEIQRTEQGDSAMYLCASLTSGYNEQFFGPGTRLTVL.

The sample holds a few counts of this clone. This chain connects TRBV14 to TRBJ1-1; D gene unclear. The germline V and J ends were trimmed by 1 base and 4 bases, with 10 bases remaining between them. Germline V gene lookup returns CDR1 SGHDN and CDR2 FVKESK. CDR3 length: 14 residues. The DNA of the CDR3 is TGTGCCAGCAGCCAAGGGAATCGAGGCACTGAAGCTTTCTTT. Its protein product is CASSQGNRGTEAFF.

This clone was detected only a few times. The chain carries TRBV2 and TRBJ1-5; D is possibly TRBD1 (5 bases). V was pared by 6 bases and J by 6 bases, with 15 bases between. The germline V gene has CDR1 SNHLY and CDR2 FYNNEI. The CDR3 loop spans 14 amino acids. The DNA for the CDR3 is TGTGCCAGCAGGGCCACGACAGTAGCTCAGCCCCAGCATTTT. The encoded protein is CASRATTVAQPQHF.

V usage is TRBV5-1 and J usage is TRBJ2-1; 14 bases agree with TRBD2. This CDR3 has 15 amino acids. Germline CDR1 SGHRS, CDR2 YFSETQ. V dropped 4 bases and J dropped 8; count of bases not matched to a gene: 5. CDR3 nucleotides: TGCGCCAGCAGCACGACTAGCGGGAGGGTGGATGAGCAGTTCTTC. Protein product: CASSTTSGRVDEQFF.

The chain combines TRBV28 with TRBJ1-4; possibly TRBD1 for D (5 bases). The germline CDR1 and CDR2 sequences are MDHEN and SYDVKM. V dropped 10 bases and J dropped 7 bases, with 13 bases sitting between them. This CDR3 is 12 amino acids long. CDR3 amino acids: CATSAGSEKLFF. In DNA, the CDR3 is TGTGCCACCTCAGCAGGGTCTGAAAAACTGTTTTTT.

This rearrangement joins TRBV6-1 to TRBJ1-2; no clear D gene. The CDR3 runs 14 residues. In germline, CDR1 is MNHNS, CDR2 SASEGT. Trimming left V 6 bases short and J 0 bases short, with 11 bases between. CDR3: CASRMRGTNYGYTF. The DNA of the CDR3 is TGTGCCAGCAGAATGAGAGGCACTAACTATGGCTACACCTTC.

This clone came up a few times. The chain has TRBV5-1 and TRBJ1-2, with TRBD1 matching 8 bases. The CDR3 contains 14 residues. The ends lost 7 bases at V and 4 bases at J; junction bases unmatched: 9. CDR1 and CDR2 from the germline V gene are SGHRS and YFSETQ. In DNA form, the CDR3 reads TGCGCCAGCGGAGCACAGGGGGGGGGCTATGGCTACACCTTC. Protein: CASGAQGGGYGYTF.

The chain is built from TRBV7-9 and TRBJ2-5; 10 nucleotides agree with TRBD1. The CDR3 totals 17 residues. Trimming cost V 1 base and J 2 bases; bases outside gene matches: 7. Per the germline V gene, CDR1 is SEHNR and CDR2 is FQNEAQ (reference sequence). The CDR3 spells CASSLGFSGQGQETQYF. The CDR3 nucleotides read TGTGCCAGCAGCTTAGGATTTTCGGGACAGGGGCAAGAGACCCAGTACTTC. The variable domain in full, with the rest retrieved from reference TRBV7-9 and TRBJ2-5, is DTGVSQNPRHKITKRGQNVTFRCDPISEHNRLYWYRQTLGQGPEFLTYFQNEAQLEKSRLLSDRFSAERPKGSFSTLEIQRTEQGDSAMYLCASSLGFSGQGQETQYFGPGTRLLVL.

Notes on this clone: An end of the junction does not agree with germline; a read error may underlie this. This rearrangement joins TRBV15 to TRBJ1-2; no reliable D call. The CDR3 loop spans 14 amino acids. CDR1 is LNHNV and CDR2 is YYDKDF in the germline V gene (reference sequence). The CDR3 nucleotides are TGTGCCACCAGTAGAGAAACAGCTAACTATGGCTACACCTTC. It is translated as CATSRETANYGYTF.

This chain joins TRBV5-6 and TRBJ1-4; 7 bases line up with TRBD1. J was trimmed by 7 bases and V by 4 bases; bases with no gene match: 16. Germline assignment: CDR1 SGHDT and CDR2 YYEEEE. The CDR3 length is 17 residues. The DNA for the CDR3 is TGTGCCAGCAGCGGATCTCGCTACACACGACAGGGTGAAAAACTGTTTTTT. It yields the protein CASSGSRYTRQGEKLFF.

This clone is a singleton in its sample. V gene TRBV4-1 combines with J gene TRBJ1-2; the D is unclear. Germline assignment: CDR1 MGHRA and CDR2 YSYEKL. The CDR3 runs to 15 residues. The ends were cut back, 1 base at V and 3 bases at J, with 12 bases in the middle. Here the CDR3 reads CASSQVNTLDYGYTF. Written as DNA, the CDR3 is TGCGCCAGCAGCCAAGTTAATACTCTCGACTATGGCTACACCTTC.

The chain is built from TRBV5-6 and TRBJ2-7; 10 positions match TRBD2. Germline V gene lookup returns CDR1 SGHDT and CDR2 YYEEEE. The CDR3 is 14 amino acids. Germline trimming cut 9 bases from V and 3 bases from J; bases unmatched to any gene: 9. This CDR3 reads CATKSWTSGYEQYF. The CDR3 DNA is TGTGCCACCAAGTCGTGGACTAGCGGCTACGAGCAGTACTTC. Full variable domain (rest looked up from reference TRBV5-6 and TRBJ2-7): DAGVTQSPTHLIKTRGQQVTLRCSPKSGHDTVSWYQQALGQGPQFIFQYYEEEERQRGNFPDRFSGHQFPNYSSELNVNALLLGDSALYLCATKSWTSGYEQYFGPGTRLTVT.

The chain has TRBV11-2 and TRBJ2-7; 8 nucleotides line up with TRBD1. V dropped 3 bases and J dropped 7; count of bases not matched to a gene: 17. The germline V gene has CDR1 SGHAT and CDR2 FQNNGV. This CDR3 is built from 17 residues. The CDR3 spells CASSFPQLTGVRGEQYF. CDR3 nucleotide sequence: TGTGCCAGCAGCTTTCCTCAATTGACAGGGGTGAGGGGTGAGCAGTACTTC.

This chain uses TRBV28 with TRBJ2-5, with 11 bases matching TRBD2. The better agreement between TRBJ2-7 and the DNA end casts doubt on the J call. CDR3 length: 15 amino acids. From germline, CDR1 is MDHEN and CDR2 SYDVKM. CDR3 nucleotide sequence: TGTGCCAGCAGTCAAACTAGCGGGAGACTCTACGAGCAGTACTTC. The encoded protein is CASSQTSGRLYEQYF.

This clone appeared a few times. The chain combines TRBV7-9 with TRBJ2-5; 11 nucleotides match TRBD1. The ends lost 3 bases at V and 5 bases at J; junction bases unmatched: 2. Germline CDR1 SEHNR, CDR2 FQNEAQ (reference sequence). The CDR3 length is 14 residues. The CDR3: CASSFGTGGETQYF. The CDR3 nucleotides read TGTGCCAGCAGCTTTGGGACAGGGGGTGAGACCCAGTACTTC.

This clone has a single count. This sequence joins TRBV2 and TRBJ1-1; 8 bases line up with TRBD1. The CDR3 is 15 residues long. Germline CDR1 and CDR2: SNHLY and FYNNEI. V lost 6 bases to trimming and J lost 1 base; unmatched junction nucleotides: 7. The CDR3 DNA reads as TGTGCCAGCAGCCCTTTGGGGACAGGGAACACTGAAGCTTTCTTT. Translated: CASSPLGTGNTEAFF. Using reference TRBV2 and TRBJ1-1 for the parts outside the CDR3, the full variable domain is EPEVTQTPSHQVTQMGQEVILRCVPISNHLYFYWYRQILGQKVEFLVSFYNNEISEKSEIFDDQFSVERPDGSNFTLKIRSTKLEDSAMYFCASSPLGTGNTEAFFGQGTRLTVV.

V gene TRBV7-9 combines with J gene TRBJ2-2, with a possible D match to TRBD1 (5 bases). The CDR3 runs 18 residues. Per the germline V gene, CDR1 is SEHNR and CDR2 is FQNEAQ (reference sequence). V lost 5 bases and J 1 base, leaving 20 bases between the germline ends. The DNA of the CDR3 is TGTGCCAGCAGCCATAAACCGACAGCCCCAAAGAACACCGGGGAGCTGTTTTTT. It translates to CASSHKPTAPKNTGELFF.